This record covers a single TCR beta chain. Clones were sequenced by immunoSEQ multiplex PCR, and TCRdb holds only the in-frame ones, with some missing. The sample carries approximately 340,000 clones, 67% recorded once. Germline V lookup: CDR1 ENHRY, CDR2 SYGVKD. CDR3 length equals 16 residues. V was clipped by 2 bases and J by 4 bases, with 12 bases between them. The record originates from a study of cytotoxic CD8 clonotypes in ibrutinib-treated CLL. This TCR was recovered from a human donor with chronic lymphocytic leukemia. Sequencing used PBMCs, obtained after 36 months of ibrutinib treatment. J is TRBJ1-6 and V is TRBV10-3; D is possibly TRBD1 (6 bases). The CDR3 loop is CAISEPSGHYNSPLHF. The CDR3 DNA follows: TGTGCCATCAGTGAGCCCTCGGGACATTATAATTCACCCCTCCACTTT.